The T cell receptor (beta chain) under discussion was sequenced for a study of regulatory T cells in long-lasting Graves disease. Broader study findings: There were preferences for TRBV28, TRBJ1-2 and TRBJ2-5 in persistent disease.

Both iRepertoire HTBI primers and Arm-PCR of CDR3 regions were used to build the TCR beta libraries. Source study methods: Across all samples, roughly 60 TRBV segments and about 13 TRBJ segments were identified. TCRdb redid the calling of the multiplex PCR reads with MiXCR, one entry per CDR3 protein. These V and J calls derive from TCRdb rather than the authors' analysis. Found here are a few hundred thousand distinct CDR3 sequences, roughly a quarter of them singletons; the top ten hold roughly 28%. Germline CDR1 reads LNHDA; CDR2 reads SQIVND (reference sequence). The CDR3 extends over 16 amino acids. V was pared by 4 bases and J by 2 bases, with 10 bases of the junction left unmatched. Points on this clonotype: Its target is unknown.

The sample's time point: persistent/refractory GD, antithyroid drugs over 5 years with positive TRAb. PBMCs were the source of the RNA used for TCR sequencing. An endocrinology department located in Xi'an, China, was where the patients came from. The collection involved drawing roughly 9 milliliters of peripheral blood into EDTA tubes. The starting material was peripheral blood mononuclear cells (PBMCs), obtained when the disease was refractory, from a patient treated with antithyroid drugs. This clonotype was obtained from a female donor with Graves disease. The chain combines TRBV19 with TRBJ1-1; 7 positions match TRBD1. CDR3 DNA sequence: TGTGCCAGTAGTACATCGTTGACAGGGATAAACACTGAAGCTTTCTTT. Translation: CASSTSLTGINTEAFF.